What follows is one TCR beta chain and its context. Its antigen is as yet unknown. The CDR3 has 12 residues. V lost 4 bases and J 4 bases, leaving 8 bases between the germline ends. In germline, CDR1 is GTSNPN, CDR2 SVGIG (reference sequence). The sample comes from a study of T cells in Graves' hyperthyroidism and ophthalmopathy. Regarding the study as a whole: The model forecast ophthalmopathy, anticipating it by a median approximately 7 months before onset. Most thyroid clonotypes with frequency above 0.001 were detected in blood.

Orbital computed tomography and thyroid ultrasound, together with serum TRAb and thyroxine and clinical symptoms, were used for diagnoses. It was RNA transcripts that yielded the amplified TCR beta CDR3 regions. A first-round RT-PCR of the TCR CDR3 used the HTBI primer set. TCRdb independently ran MiXCR on the multiplex PCR reads; one entry per CDR3 protein. There are roughly 500,000 distinct CDR3 sequences in the sample; around 46% occur only once, and around 20% lies in the top ten. The chain joins TRBV30 to TRBJ1-5, with a tentative D call TRBD1 (6 bases). The TCR comes from an adult woman with Graves' disease, either hyperthyroidism or ophthalmopathy (not recorded which). Sequenced: peripheral blood or thyroid tissue (not recorded which). The DNA of the CDR3 is TGTGCCTGGACTCAGGGGAATCAGCCCCAGCATTTT. Amino acids: CAWTQGNQPQHF.